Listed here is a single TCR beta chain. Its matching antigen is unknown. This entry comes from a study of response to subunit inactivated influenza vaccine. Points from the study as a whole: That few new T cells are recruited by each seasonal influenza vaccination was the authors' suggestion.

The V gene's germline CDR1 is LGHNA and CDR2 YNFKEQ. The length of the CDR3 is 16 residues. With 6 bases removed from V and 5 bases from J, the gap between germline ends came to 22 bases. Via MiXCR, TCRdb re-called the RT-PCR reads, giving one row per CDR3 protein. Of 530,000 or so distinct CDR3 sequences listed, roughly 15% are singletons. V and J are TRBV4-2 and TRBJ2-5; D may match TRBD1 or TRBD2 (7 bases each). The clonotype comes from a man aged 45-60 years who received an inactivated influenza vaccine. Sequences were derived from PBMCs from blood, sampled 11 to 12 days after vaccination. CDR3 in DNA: TGTGCCAGCAGATCAGGGGAGGGGGCGAGTGGGGAGACCCAGTACTTC. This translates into CASRSGEGASGETQYF.